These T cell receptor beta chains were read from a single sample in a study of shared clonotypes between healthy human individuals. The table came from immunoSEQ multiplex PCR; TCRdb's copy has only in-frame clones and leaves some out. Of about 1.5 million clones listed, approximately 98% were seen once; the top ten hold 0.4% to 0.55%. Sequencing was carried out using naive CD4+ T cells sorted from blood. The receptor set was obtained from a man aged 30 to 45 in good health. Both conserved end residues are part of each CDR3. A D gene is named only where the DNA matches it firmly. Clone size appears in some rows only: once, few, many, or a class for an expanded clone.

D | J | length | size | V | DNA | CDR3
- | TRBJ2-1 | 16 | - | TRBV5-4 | TGTGCCAGCAGCTTGGAGTTCAGGAGCTCCTACAATGAGCAGTTCTTC | CASSLEFRSSYNEQFF
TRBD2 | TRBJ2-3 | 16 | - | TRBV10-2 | TGCGCCAGCAGTGACCACCGACTAGCGGGCACAGATACGCAGTATTTT | CASSDHRLAGTDTQYF
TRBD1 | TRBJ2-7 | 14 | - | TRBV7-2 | TGTGCCAGCAGCTTATCCGGACAGGGGTACGAGCAGTACTTC | CASSLSGQGYEQYF
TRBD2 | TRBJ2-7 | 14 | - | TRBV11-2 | TGTGCCAGCACCCCTTCACTAGCGGGGTACGAGCAGTACTTC | CASTPSLAGYEQYF
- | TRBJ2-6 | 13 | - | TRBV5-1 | TGCGCCAGCCGGGTTGACGGGGCCAACGTCCTGACTTTC | CASRVDGANVLTF
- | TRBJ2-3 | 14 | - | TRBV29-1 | TGCAGCGTTGGAGGGGTGACGCGCACAGATACGCAGTATTTT | CSVGGVTRTDTQYF
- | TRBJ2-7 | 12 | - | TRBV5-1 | TGCGCCAGCAGCTCATTAAGGAGCGAGCAGTACTTC | CASSSLRSEQYF
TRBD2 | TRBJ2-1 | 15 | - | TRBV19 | TGTGCCAGTAGCTCTACTAGCGGGAGTTTTAATGAGCAGTTCTTC | CASSSTSGSFNEQFF
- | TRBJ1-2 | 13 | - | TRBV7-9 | TGTGCCAGCAGCTCGGTGGTATACTATGGCTACACCTTC | CASSSVVYYGYTF
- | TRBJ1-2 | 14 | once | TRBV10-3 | TGTGCCATCACTACTCTTTCGGGGGGCCAGGGCTACACCTTC | CAITTLSGGQGYTF
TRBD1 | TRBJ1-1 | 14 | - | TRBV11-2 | TGTGCCAGCAGCTCGACAGGGGGGAACACTGAAGCTTTCTTT | CASSSTGGNTEAFF
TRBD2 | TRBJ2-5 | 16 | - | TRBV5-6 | TGTGCCAGCAGCGCTCCGGGACTAGCGACACAAGAGACCCAGTACTTC | CASSAPGLATQETQYF
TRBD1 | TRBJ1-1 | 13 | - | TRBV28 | TGTGCCAGCAGTCGGACAGGGTCTTATATAGCTTTCTTT | CASSRTGSYIAFF
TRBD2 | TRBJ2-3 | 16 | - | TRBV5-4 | TGTGCCAGCAGCAACCGACTAGCGGGAGGAACAGATACGCAGTATTTT | CASSNRLAGGTDTQYF
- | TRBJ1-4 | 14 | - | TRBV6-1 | TGTGCCAGCAGAAAGGGACTACGGGTAGAAAAACTGTTTTTT | CASRKGLRVEKLFF
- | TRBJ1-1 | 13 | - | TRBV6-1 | TGTGCCAGCCCGGTAGGATTAGGGACTGAAGCTTTCTTT | CASPVGLGTEAFF
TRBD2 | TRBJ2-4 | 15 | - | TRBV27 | TGTGCCAGCAGCCCGGGGAGCGGGAGGTCCAACATTCAGTACTTC | CASSPGSGRSNIQYF
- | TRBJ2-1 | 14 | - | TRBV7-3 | TGTGCCAGCAGCCCGGGACTGTCCTACAATGAGCAGTTCTTC | CASSPGLSYNEQFF
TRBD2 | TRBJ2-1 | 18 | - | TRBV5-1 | TGCGCCAGCAGCGCCCCGGGTATTCGACTAGCGGGAGTGTTGGAGCAGTTCTTC | CASSAPGIRLAGVLEQFF
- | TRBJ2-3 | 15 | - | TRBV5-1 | TGCGCCAGCAGCTTGGCCCCTAGCGGCACAGATACGCAGTATTTT | CASSLAPSGTDTQYF
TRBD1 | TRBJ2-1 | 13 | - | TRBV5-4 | TGTGCCAGCAGCGAGGGGGCAAACAATGAGCAGTTCTTC | CASSEGANNEQFF
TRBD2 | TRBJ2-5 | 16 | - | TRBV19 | TGTGCCAGTAGTAGTCCGGGGGGGGCGCCCCGAGAGACCCAGTACTTC | CASSSPGGAPRETQYF
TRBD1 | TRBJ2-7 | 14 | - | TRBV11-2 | TGTGCCAGCAGTCCGGGGACAGGGATTCACGAGCAGTACTTC | CASSPGTGIHEQYF
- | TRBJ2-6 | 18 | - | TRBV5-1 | TGCGCCAGCAGCTTGGGTCCCCGAGGGAACTCTGGGGCCAACGTCCTGACTTTC | CASSLGPRGNSGANVLTF